The 17 T cell receptor beta chains below come from one sample, sequenced in a study of cytotoxic CD8 clonotypes in ibrutinib-treated CLL. Libraries were prepared by immunoSEQ multiplex PCR; TCRdb keeps only in-frame clonotypes and omits some of them. The repertoire holds about 200,000 clones, with 72% as singletons. Sample: PBMCs, taken after 24 months of ibrutinib treatment. These receptors were obtained from a human donor with chronic lymphocytic leukemia.

The genes are TRBV19 and TRBJ1-5; no firm D call. The germline CDR1 and CDR2 sequences are LNHDA and SQIVND (reference sequence). V lost 6 bases and J 0 bases, leaving 27 bases between the germline ends. CDR3 size: 20 residues. CDR3 nucleotide sequence: TGTGCCAGTAGGGAGGGTCACAGCCAACGAAGTTCCTTTAGCAATCAGCCCCAGCATTTT. It translates to CASREGHSQRSSFSNQPQHF.

V gene TRBV5-4 combines with J gene TRBJ2-7; D is uncertain. Germline CDR1 and CDR2: SGHNT and YYREEE (reference sequence). Trimming took 4 bases from V and 0 from J, leaving 11 bases between them. The CDR3 covers 14 residues. CDR3 DNA: TGTGCCAGCAGCCCTAGGACGGGCTCCTACGAGCAGTACTTC. As protein: CASSPRTGSYEQYF.

The genes are TRBV30 and TRBJ2-1; D is possibly TRBD1 or TRBD2 (5 bases each). The CDR3 has 14 residues. Germline V gene sequence: CDR1 GTSNPN, CDR2 SVGIG (reference sequence). V was pared by 3 bases and J by 0 bases, with 9 bases between. CDR3 amino acids: CAWRKGSSYNEQFF. CDR3 nucleotide sequence: TGTGCCTGGAGGAAGGGGAGCTCCTACAATGAGCAGTTCTTC. Drawing the rest from reference TRBV30 and TRBJ2-1, the complete variable domain is SQTIHQWPATLVQPVGSPLSLECTVEGTSNPNLYWYRQAAGRGLQLLFYSVGIGQISSEVPQNLSASRPQDRQFILSSKKLLLSDSGFYLCAWRKGSSYNEQFFGPGTRLTVL.

Ten or more counts support this clone. V and J are TRBV18 and TRBJ1-1; no firm D call. Germline V gene data show CDR1 as KGHSH and CDR2 as LQKENI. V was pared by 1 base and J by 0 bases, with 9 bases between. This CDR3 comprises 15 residues. The CDR3: CASSPLGRLNTEAFF. The CDR3 bases are TGTGCCAGCTCACCACTCGGCAGGCTGAACACTGAAGCTTTCTTT.

This clone was observed a few times. V is TRBV29-1 and J is TRBJ1-5, with TRBD1 matching over 7 bases. V gave up 6 bases and J gave up 5 bases; unmatched junction bases: 4. Germline CDR1 is SQVTM and CDR2 is ANQGSEA. This CDR3 has 12 amino acids. The CDR3 region has the DNA TGCAGCGTGGGACAGTTGGATCAGCCCCAGCATTTT. Translation gives CSVGQLDQPQHF.

This clone has just a few counts. This chain uses TRBV18 with TRBJ1-4, with a possible D match to TRBD1 (5 bases). The CDR3 covers 13 residues. The germline V gene has CDR1 KGHSH and CDR2 LQKENI. Trimming took 2 bases from V and 6 from J, leaving 7 bases between them. The CDR3 is CASSPGTYEKLFF. The CDR3 DNA reads as TGTGCCAGCTCACCAGGGACTTATGAAAAACTGTTTTTT.

The CDR3 reads CSAETGTGTHEQYF. For the CDR3, the DNA is TGCAGCGCAGAGACCGGGACGGGCACCCACGAGCAGTACTTC. The chain has TRBV29-1 and TRBJ2-7, with D possibly called TRBD1 or TRBD2 (5 bases each). V gave up 7 bases and J gave up 5 bases, with 21 bases separating them. This CDR3 is built from 14 residues. Per germline, CDR1 SQVTM and CDR2 ANQGSEA.

CDR3 coding DNA: TGCGCCAGCAGCTTCCTACCCCGGGACCGAGACAATCAGCCCCAGCATTTT. This translates into CASSFLPRDRDNQPQHF. The chain employs TRBV5-1 and TRBJ1-5; D is perhaps TRBD1 (5 bases). The CDR3 consists of 17 residues. The V end was cut by 2 bases, the J end by 3 bases, with 18 bases between. Germline V gene lookup returns CDR1 SGHRS and CDR2 YFSETQ.

The genes are TRBV7-6 and TRBJ2-3; possible D gene TRBD2, 5 bases. V lost 5 bases and J 2 bases, leaving 14 bases between the germline ends. The V gene's germline CDR1 is SGHVS and CDR2 FNYEAQ. The CDR3 has 15 residues. For the CDR3, the DNA is TGTGCCAGCAGCCCGGGAAGGGTGCCCACAGATACGCAGTATTTT. This codes for CASSPGRVPTDTQYF.

This clone was seen once. The CDR3 region is CASSQRTSGRYYEQYF. For the CDR3, the DNA is TGTGCCAGCAGCCAACGGACTAGCGGGCGCTACTACGAGCAGTACTTC. This chain uses TRBV11-2 with TRBJ2-7; TRBD2 agrees at 11 bases. The CDR3 is made up of 16 amino acids. V was clipped by 5 bases and J by 3 bases; unmatched bases: 9. The germline CDR1 and CDR2 sequences are SGHAT and FQNNGV. The whole variable domain, remainder taken from reference TRBV11-2 and TRBJ2-7, is EAGVAQSPRYKIIEKRQSVAFWCNPISGHATLYWYQQILGQGPKLLIQFQNNGVVDDSQLPKDRFSAERLKGVDSTLKIQPAKLEDSAVYLCASSQRTSGRYYEQYFGPGTRLTVT.

This clone was observed a few times. This chain joins TRBV28 and TRBJ1-2; D is perhaps TRBD1 (6 bases). Germline CDR1 is MDHEN and CDR2 is SYDVKM. V shed 5 bases and J shed 5 bases, with 9 bases lying between them. This CDR3 spans 12 amino acids. The CDR3 nucleotides are TGTGCCAGCAGTGAACAGGGATATGGCTACACCTTC. Encoded protein: CASSEQGYGYTF.

The V call is TRBV30, the J call TRBJ2-7, with D perhaps TRBD1 (6 bases). The CDR3 length is 12 residues. Germline V lookup: CDR1 GTSNPN, CDR2 SVGIG (reference sequence). With 3 bases removed from V and 3 bases from J, the gap between germline ends came to 9 bases. The DNA for the CDR3 is TGTGCCTGGAGCGGCAGGGGCTACGAGCAGTACTTC. The encoded protein is CAWSGRGYEQYF.

The rearrangement uses TRBV10-3 and TRBJ1-3; a possible D gene is TRBD1 (5 bases). V lost 3 bases, J lost 0 bases, and 12 bases lay in between. The V gene's germline CDR1 is ENHRY and CDR2 SYGVKD. This CDR3 is built from 16 residues. The DNA for the CDR3 is TGTGCCATCAGTGATGGCAGGGAGAGCTCTGGAAACACCATATATTTT. Encoded protein: CAISDGRESSGNTIYF.

The chain carries TRBV2 and TRBJ2-1; the match to TRBD2 covers 10 bases. This CDR3 comprises 13 residues. Losses at the gene ends were 6 bases for V and 15 bases for J; bases not matched to a gene: 11. CDR1 and CDR2 (germline): SNHLY, FYNNEI. The CDR3 protein is CASRDHASGSLFF. The CDR3, as DNA: TGTGCCAGCAGGGACCATGCTAGCGGGAGTTTGTTCTTC.

J is TRBJ2-7 and V is TRBV27; TRBD2 matches at 10 bases. From germline, CDR1 is MNHEY and CDR2 SMNVEV (reference sequence). CDR3 size: 16 residues. V gave up 1 base and J gave up 6 bases; unmatched junction bases: 9. The CDR3 DNA follows: TGTGCCAGCAGTTTATTAGGCCTAGCGGGAGTGGGCGAGCAGTACTTC. Translated: CASSLLGLAGVGEQYF.

V gene TRBV4-2 combines with J gene TRBJ1-5, with 10 bases that match TRBD1. CDR1 is LGHNA, CDR2 YNFKEQ, per germline. V lost 3 bases to trimming and J lost 6 bases; unmatched junction nucleotides: 8. This CDR3 is built from 16 residues. This chain's CDR3 is CASSHGDRGPGQPQHF. The CDR3 DNA follows: TGTGCCAGCAGCCACGGTGACAGGGGGCCCGGTCAGCCCCAGCATTTT.

Only one count was recorded for this clone. The J gene is TRBJ2-2, the V gene TRBV15; 11 positions match TRBD2. V lost 1 base to trimming and J lost 4 bases; unmatched junction nucleotides: 2. Germline V gene lookup returns CDR1 LNHNV and CDR2 YYDKDF (reference sequence). This CDR3 has 16 residues. CDR3 in amino acids: CATSRALAGGTGELFF. Here the CDR3 DNA reads TGTGCCACCAGCAGAGCCCTAGCGGGAGGCACCGGGGAGCTGTTTTTT.